This TCR beta chain is drawn from a study of blood T cell repertoires in COVID-19. Study-level information: Sites across the United States, Italy and Spain contributed samples from acute and convalescent COVID-19.

Participants reported their clinical history, and cohort assignment relied on those reports. No more than 2 weeks before study entry, exposed participants had met a case of COVID-19. Looked up from germline, CDR1 is SQVTM and CDR2 is ANQGSEA. The CDR3 has 12 residues. The J segment lost 2 bases and the V segment lost 7 bases, leaving 5 bases of the junction unmatched. Method: immunoSEQ multiplex PCR; TCRdb's copy keeps in-frame clones and lacks some. The table lists 250,000 or so clones, over 80% of them singletons, with approximately 0.9% in the top ten. The specimen was PBMCs or T cells enriched from blood (not recorded which). The genes are TRBV29-1 and TRBJ2-7; 7 bases align to TRBD1. This clonotype was sampled from a man between 45 and 60 years old who had been exposed to COVID-19. The CDR3 reads CSAGDSTYEQYV. DNA of the CDR3: TGCAGCGCAGGGGACAGCACCTACGAGCAGTACGTC.